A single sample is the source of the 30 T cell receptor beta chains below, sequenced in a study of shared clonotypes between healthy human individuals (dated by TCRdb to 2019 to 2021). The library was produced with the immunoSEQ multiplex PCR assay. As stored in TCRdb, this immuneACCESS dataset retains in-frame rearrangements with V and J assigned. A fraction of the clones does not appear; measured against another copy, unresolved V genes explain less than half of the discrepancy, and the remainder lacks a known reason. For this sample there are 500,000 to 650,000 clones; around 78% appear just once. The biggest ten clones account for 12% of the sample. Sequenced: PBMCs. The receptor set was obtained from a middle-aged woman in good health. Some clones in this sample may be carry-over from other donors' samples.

The chain's CDR3 is CASSFAGSVGGYTF. The CDR3 nucleotides read TGTGCCAGCAGCTTCGCAGGGAGTGTGGGGGGCTACACCTTC. The gene calls are TRBV5-6 and TRBJ1-2; tentatively, D is TRBD1 (5 bases). Germline CDR1 and CDR2: SGHDT and YYEEEE. V was cut by 2 bases and J by 8 bases, with 16 bases left in between. The CDR3 is made up of 14 amino acids.

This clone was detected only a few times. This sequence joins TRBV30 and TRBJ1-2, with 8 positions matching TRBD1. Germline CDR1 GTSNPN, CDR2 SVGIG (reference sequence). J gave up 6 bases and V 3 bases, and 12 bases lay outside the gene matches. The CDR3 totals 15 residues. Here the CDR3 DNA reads TGTGCCTGGAGCGATACCCCTTCGGACAGGGATGGCTACACCTTC. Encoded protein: CAWSDTPSDRDGYTF.

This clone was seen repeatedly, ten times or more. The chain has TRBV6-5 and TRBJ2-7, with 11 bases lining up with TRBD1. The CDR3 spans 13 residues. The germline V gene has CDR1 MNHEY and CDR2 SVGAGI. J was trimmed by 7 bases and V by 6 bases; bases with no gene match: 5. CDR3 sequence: CASRGQGVFEQYF. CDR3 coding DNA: TGTGCCAGCAGGGGACAGGGGGTGTTTGAGCAGTACTTC.

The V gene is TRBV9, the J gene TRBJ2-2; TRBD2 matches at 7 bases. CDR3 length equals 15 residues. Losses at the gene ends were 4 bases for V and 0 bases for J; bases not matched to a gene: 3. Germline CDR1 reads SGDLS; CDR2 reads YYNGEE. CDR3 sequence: CASSRTSANTGELFF. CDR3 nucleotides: TGTGCCAGCAGCCGCACTAGCGCGAACACCGGGGAGCTGTTTTTT.

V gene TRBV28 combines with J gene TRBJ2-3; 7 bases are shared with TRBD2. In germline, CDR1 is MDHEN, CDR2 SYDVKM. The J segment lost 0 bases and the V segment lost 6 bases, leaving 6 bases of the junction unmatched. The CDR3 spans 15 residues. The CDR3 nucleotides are TGTGCCAGCAGCCTTACTAGCGCCAGCACAGATACGCAGTATTTT. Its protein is CASSLTSASTDTQYF.

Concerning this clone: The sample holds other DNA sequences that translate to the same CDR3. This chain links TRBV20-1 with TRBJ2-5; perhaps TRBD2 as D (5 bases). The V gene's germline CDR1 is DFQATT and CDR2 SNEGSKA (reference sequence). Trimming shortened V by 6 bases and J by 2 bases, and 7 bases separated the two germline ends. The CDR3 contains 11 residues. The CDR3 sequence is CSAREQETQYF. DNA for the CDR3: TGCAGTGCAAGGGAGCAAGAGACCCAGTACTTC.

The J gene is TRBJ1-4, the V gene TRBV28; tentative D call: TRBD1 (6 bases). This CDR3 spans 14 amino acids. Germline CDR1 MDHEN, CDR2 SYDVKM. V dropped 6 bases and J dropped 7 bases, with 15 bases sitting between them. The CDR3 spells CASRTQGGSEKLFF. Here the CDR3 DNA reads TGTGCCAGCAGAACACAGGGTGGTAGTGAAAAACTGTTTTTT.

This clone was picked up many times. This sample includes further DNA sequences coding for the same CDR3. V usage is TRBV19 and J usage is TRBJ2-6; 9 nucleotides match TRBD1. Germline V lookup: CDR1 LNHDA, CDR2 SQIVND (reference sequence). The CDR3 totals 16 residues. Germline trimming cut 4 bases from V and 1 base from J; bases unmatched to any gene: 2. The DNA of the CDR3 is TGTGCCAGTAGTAAACAGGGGGCTTCTGGGGCCAACGTCCTGACTTTC. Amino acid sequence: CASSKQGASGANVLTF.

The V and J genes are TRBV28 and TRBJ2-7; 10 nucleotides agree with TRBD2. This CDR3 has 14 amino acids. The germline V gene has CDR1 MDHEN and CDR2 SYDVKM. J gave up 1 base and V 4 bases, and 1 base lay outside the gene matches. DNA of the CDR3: TGTGCCAGCAGTTCACTAGCGGGATCCTACGAGCAGTACTTC. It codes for CASSSLAGSYEQYF.

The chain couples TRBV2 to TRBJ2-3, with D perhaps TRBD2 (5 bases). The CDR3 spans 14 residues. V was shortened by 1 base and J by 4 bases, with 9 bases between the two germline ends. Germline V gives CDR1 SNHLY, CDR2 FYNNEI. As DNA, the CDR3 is TGTGCCAGCAGTGAAGGGCGGGCCCCAGATACGCAGTATTTT. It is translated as CASSEGRAPDTQYF. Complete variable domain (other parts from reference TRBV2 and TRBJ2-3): EPEVTQTPSHQVTQMGQEVILRCVPISNHLYFYWYRQILGQKVEFLVSFYNNEISEKSEIFDDQFSVERPDGSNFTLKIRSTKLEDSAMYFCASSEGRAPDTQYFGPGTRLTVL.

CDR3 in amino acids: CASSFRGSDTEAFF. The CDR3 DNA is TGTGCCAGCAGCTTTCGGGGTTCGGACACTGAAGCTTTCTTT. The gene calls are TRBV7-2 and TRBJ1-1; D not certain. Trimming stripped 3 bases from V and 3 bases from J, with 11 bases between. CDR1 and CDR2 from the germline V gene are SGHTA and FQGNSA. This CDR3 spans 14 amino acids.

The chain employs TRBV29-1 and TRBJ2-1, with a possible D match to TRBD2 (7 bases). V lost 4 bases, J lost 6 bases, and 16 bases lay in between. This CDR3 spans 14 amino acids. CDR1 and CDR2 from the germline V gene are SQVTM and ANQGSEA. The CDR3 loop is CSVGGGGPSNEQFF. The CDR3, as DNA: TGCAGCGTTGGAGGGGGAGGGCCCAGCAATGAGCAGTTCTTC.

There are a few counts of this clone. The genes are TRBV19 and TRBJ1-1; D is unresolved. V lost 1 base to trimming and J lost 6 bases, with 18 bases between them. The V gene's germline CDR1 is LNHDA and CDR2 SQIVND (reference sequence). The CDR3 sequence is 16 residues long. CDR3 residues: CASSIGTLWAASEAFF. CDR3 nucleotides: TGTGCCAGTAGTATAGGAACCCTTTGGGCGGCCTCTGAAGCTTTCTTT. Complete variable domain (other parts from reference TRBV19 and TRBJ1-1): DGGITQSPKYLFRKEGQNVTLSCEQNLNHDAMYWYRQDPGQGLRLIYYSQIVNDFQKGDIAEGYSVSREKKESFPLTVTSAQKNPTAFYLCASSIGTLWAASEAFFGQGTRLTVV.

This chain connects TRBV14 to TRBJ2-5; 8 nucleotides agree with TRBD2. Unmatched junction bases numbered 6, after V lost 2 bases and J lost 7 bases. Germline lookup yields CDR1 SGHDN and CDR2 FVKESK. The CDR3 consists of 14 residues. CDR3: CASSQLAGPGTQYF. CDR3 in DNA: TGTGCCAGCAGCCAACTAGCGGGCCCGGGGACCCAGTACTTC.

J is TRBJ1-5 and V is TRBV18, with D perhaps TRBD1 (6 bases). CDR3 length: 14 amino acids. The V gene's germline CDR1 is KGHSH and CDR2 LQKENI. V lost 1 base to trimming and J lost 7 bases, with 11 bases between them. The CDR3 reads CASSPQGTGQPQHF. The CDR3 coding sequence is TGTGCCAGCTCACCACAGGGAACAGGGCAGCCCCAGCATTTT.

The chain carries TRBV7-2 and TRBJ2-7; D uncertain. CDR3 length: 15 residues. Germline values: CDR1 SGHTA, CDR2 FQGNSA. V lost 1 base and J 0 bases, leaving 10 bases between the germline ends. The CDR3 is CASSLDSRSSYEQYF. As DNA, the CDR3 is TGTGCCAGCAGCTTAGATTCGCGGAGCTCCTACGAGCAGTACTTC.

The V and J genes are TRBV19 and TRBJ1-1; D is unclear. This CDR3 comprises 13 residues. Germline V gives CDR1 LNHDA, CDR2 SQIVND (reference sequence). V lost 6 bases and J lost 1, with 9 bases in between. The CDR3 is CASRSKGNTEAFF. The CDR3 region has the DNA TGTGCCAGTAGGTCTAAGGGGAACACTGAAGCTTTCTTT.

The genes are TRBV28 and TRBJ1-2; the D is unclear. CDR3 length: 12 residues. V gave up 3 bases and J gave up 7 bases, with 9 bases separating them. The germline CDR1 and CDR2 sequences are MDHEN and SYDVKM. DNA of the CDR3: TGTGCCAGCAGTTTGGGGTGGGGTGGCTACACCTTC. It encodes CASSLGWGGYTF.

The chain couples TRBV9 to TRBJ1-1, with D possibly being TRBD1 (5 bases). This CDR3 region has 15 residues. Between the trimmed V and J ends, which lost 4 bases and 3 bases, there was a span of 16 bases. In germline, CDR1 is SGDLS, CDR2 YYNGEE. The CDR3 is CASSPPPRDYTEAFF. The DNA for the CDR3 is TGTGCCAGCAGCCCGCCCCCTAGGGACTACACTGAAGCTTTCTTT.

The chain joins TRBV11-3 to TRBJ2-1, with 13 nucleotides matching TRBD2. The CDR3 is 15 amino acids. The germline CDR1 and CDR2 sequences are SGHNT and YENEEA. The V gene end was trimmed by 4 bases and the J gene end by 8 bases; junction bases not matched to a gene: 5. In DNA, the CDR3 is TGTGCCAGCAGCTCTTCCGGACTAGCGGGGGATGAGCAGTTCTTC. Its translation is CASSSSGLAGDEQFF.

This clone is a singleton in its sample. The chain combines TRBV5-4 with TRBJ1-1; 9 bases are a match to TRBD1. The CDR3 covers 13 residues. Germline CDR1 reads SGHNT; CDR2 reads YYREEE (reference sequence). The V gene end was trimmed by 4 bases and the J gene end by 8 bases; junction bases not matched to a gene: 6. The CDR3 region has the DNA TGTGCCAGCAGCCTGGACAGGGGCTCGGAAGCTTTCTTT. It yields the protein CASSLDRGSEAFF.

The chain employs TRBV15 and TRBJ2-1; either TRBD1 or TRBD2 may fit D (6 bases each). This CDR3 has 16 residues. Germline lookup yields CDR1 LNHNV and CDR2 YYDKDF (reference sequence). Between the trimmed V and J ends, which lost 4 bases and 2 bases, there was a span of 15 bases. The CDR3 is CATSNAGKGAYNEQFF. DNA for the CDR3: TGTGCCACCAGCAACGCGGGGAAGGGGGCCTACAATGAGCAGTTCTTC. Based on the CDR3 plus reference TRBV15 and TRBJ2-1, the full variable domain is DAMVIQNPRYQVTQFGKPVTLSCSQTLNHNVMYWYQQKSSQAPKLLFHYYDKDFNNEADTPDNFQSRRPNTSFCFLDIRSPGLGDTAMYLCATSNAGKGAYNEQFFGPGTRLTVL.

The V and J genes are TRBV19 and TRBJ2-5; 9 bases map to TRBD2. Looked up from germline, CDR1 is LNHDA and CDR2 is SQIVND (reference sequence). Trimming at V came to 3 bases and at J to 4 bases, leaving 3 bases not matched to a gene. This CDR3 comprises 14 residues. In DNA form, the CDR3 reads TGTGCCAGTAGTATTCGCGGGAGGGCAGAGACCCAGTACTTC. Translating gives CASSIRGRAETQYF.

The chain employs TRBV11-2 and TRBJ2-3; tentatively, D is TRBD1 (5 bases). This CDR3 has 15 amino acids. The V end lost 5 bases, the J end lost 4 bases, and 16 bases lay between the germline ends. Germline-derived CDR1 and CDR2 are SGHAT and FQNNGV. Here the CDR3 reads CASSQFSLGADTQYF. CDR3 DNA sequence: TGTGCCAGCAGCCAATTTAGCCTAGGGGCAGATACGCAGTATTTT. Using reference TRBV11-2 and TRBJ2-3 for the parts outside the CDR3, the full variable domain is EAGVAQSPRYKIIEKRQSVAFWCNPISGHATLYWYQQILGQGPKLLIQFQNNGVVDDSQLPKDRFSAERLKGVDSTLKIQPAKLEDSAVYLCASSQFSLGADTQYFGPGTRLTVL.

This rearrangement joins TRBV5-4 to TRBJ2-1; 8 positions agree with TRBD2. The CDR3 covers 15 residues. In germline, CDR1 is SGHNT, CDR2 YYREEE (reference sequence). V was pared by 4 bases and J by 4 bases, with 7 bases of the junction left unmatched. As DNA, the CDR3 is TGTGCCAGCAGCGGGGTGGGACTAGATTACAATGAGCAGTTCTTC. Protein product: CASSGVGLDYNEQFF. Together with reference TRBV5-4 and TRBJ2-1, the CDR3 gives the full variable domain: ETGVTQSPTHLIKTRGQQVTLRCSSQSGHNTVSWYQQALGQGPQFIFQYYREEENGRGNFPPRFSGLQFPNYSSELNVNALELDDSALYLCASSGVGLDYNEQFFGPGTRLTVL.

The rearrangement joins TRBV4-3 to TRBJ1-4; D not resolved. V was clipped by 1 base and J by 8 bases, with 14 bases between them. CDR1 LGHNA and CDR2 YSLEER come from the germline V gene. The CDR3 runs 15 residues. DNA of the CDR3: TGCGCCAGCAGCCAAGGGGCCACCATCACGGAAAAACTGTTTTTT. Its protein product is CASSQGATITEKLFF.

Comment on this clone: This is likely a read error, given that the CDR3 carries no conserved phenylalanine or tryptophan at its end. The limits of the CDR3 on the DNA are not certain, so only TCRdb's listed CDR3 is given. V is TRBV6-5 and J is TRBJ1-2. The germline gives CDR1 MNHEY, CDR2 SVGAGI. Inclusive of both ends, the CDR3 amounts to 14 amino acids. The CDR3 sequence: CASSYTATPSIWAV.

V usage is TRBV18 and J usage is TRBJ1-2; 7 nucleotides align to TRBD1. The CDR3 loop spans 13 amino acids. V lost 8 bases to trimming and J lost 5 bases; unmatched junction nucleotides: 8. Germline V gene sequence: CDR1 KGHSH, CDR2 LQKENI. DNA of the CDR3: TGTGCCAGCGCCCAGGAGGGGGCTTATGGCTACACCTTC. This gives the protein CASAQEGAYGYTF.

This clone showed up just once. CDR3 coding DNA: TGCGCCAGCAGTGCTAGCGGGGGAGGACCAGATACGCAGTATTTT. This encodes CASSASGGGPDTQYF. V gene TRBV5-1 combines with J gene TRBJ2-3; 10 bases map to TRBD2. The germline CDR1 and CDR2 sequences are SGHRS and YFSETQ. This CDR3 is built from 15 residues. Germline trimming cut 5 bases from V and 4 bases from J; bases unmatched to any gene: 7.

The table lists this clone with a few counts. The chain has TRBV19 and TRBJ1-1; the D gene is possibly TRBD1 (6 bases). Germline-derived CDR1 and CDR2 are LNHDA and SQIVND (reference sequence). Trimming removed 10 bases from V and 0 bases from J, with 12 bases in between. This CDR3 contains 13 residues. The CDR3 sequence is CATLGQLNTEAFF. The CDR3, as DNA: TGTGCCACCCTTGGACAGCTGAACACTGAAGCTTTCTTT.